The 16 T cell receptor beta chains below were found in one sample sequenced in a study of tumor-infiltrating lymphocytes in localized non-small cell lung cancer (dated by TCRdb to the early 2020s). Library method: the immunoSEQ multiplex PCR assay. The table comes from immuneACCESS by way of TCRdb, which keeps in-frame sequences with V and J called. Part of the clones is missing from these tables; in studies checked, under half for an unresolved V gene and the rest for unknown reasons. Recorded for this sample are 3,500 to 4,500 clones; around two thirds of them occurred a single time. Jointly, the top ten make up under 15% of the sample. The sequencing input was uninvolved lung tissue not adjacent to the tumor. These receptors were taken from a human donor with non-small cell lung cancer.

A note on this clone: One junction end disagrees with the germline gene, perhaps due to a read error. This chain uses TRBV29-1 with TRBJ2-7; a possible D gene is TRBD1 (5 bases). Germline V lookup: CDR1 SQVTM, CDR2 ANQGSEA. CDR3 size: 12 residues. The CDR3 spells CSVDQGSVERYF. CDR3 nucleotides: TGCAGCGTTGACCAGGGATCCGTCGAGCGGTACTTC.

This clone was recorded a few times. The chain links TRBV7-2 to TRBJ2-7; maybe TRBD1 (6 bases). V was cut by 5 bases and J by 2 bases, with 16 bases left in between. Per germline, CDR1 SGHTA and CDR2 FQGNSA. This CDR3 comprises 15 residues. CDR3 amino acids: CASSQDSEGTYEQYF. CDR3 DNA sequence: TGTGCCAGCAGCCAGGACAGCGAGGGGACCTACGAGCAGTACTTC.

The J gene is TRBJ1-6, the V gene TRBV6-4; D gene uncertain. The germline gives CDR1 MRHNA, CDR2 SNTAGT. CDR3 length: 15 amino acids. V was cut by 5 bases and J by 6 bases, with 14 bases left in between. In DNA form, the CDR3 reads TGTGCCAGCAGTCGACTCCAGGACGGTAATTCACCCCTCCACTTT. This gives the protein CASSRLQDGNSPLHF.

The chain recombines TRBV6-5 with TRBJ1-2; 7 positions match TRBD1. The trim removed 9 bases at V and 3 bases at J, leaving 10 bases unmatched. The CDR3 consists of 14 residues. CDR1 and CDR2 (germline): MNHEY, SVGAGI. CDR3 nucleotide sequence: TGTGCCAGTTTGTCGGACAGGAGCGACTATGGCTACACCTTC. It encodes CASLSDRSDYGYTF.

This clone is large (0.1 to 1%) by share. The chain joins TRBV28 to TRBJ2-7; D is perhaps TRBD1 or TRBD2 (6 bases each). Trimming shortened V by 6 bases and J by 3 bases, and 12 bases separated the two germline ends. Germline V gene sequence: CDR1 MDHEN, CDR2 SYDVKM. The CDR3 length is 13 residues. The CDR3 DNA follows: TGTGCCAGCAGCGTAGGAGGGGGCTACGAGCAGTACTTC. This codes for CASSVGGGYEQYF.

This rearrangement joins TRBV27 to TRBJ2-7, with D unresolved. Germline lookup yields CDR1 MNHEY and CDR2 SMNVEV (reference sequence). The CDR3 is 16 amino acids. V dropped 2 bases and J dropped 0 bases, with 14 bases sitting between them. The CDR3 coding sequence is TGTGCCAGCAGTTTAAATTATGGGGATCTCTCCTACGAGCAGTACTTC. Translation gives CASSLNYGDLSYEQYF.

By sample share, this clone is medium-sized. In DNA form, the CDR3 reads TGCGCCAGCACTCCGGCGGGGAACACTGAAGCTTTCTTT. It translates to CASTPAGNTEAFF. The rearrangement uses TRBV5-1 and TRBJ1-1, with D hard to call. The V gene lost 6 bases and the J gene lost 1 base, with 10 bases spanning the gap. The CDR3 runs 13 residues. CDR1 is SGHRS and CDR2 is YFSETQ in the germline V gene.

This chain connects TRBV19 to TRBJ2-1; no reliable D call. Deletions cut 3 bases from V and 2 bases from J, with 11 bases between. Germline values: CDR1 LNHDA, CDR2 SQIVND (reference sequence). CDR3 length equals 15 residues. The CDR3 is CASSIDTLTYNEQFF. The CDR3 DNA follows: TGTGCCAGTAGTATCGACACCCTTACCTACAATGAGCAGTTCTTC. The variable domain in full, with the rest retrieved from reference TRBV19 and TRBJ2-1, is DGGITQSPKYLFRKEGQNVTLSCEQNLNHDAMYWYRQDPGQGLRLIYYSQIVNDFQKGDIAEGYSVSREKKESFPLTVTSAQKNPTAFYLCASSIDTLTYNEQFFGPGTRLTVL.

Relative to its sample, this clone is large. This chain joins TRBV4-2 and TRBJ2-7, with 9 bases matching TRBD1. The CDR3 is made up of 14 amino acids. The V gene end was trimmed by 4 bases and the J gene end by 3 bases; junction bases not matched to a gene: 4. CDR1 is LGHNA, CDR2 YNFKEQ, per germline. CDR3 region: CASSPGTGRYEQYF. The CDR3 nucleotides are TGTGCCAGCAGCCCCGGGACAGGGCGCTACGAGCAGTACTTC.

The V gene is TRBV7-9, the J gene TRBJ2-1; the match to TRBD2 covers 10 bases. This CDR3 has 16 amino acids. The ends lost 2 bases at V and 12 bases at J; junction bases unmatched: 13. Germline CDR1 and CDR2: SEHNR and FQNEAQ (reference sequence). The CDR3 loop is CASSLIGSGGADWQFF. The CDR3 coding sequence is TGTGCCAGCAGCTTAATTGGGAGCGGGGGGGCCGATTGGCAGTTCTTC.

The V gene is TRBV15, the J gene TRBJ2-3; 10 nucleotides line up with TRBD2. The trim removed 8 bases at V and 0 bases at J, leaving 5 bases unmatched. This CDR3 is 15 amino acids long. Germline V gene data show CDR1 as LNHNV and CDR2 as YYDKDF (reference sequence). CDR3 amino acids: CATSGTSESTDTQYF. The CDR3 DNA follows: TGTGCCACCTCAGGGACTAGCGAAAGCACAGATACGCAGTATTTT. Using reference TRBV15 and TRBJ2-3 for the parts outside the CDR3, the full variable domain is DAMVIQNPRYQVTQFGKPVTLSCSQTLNHNVMYWYQQKSSQAPKLLFHYYDKDFNNEADTPDNFQSRRPNTSFCFLDIRSPGLGDTAMYLCATSGTSESTDTQYFGPGTRLTVL.

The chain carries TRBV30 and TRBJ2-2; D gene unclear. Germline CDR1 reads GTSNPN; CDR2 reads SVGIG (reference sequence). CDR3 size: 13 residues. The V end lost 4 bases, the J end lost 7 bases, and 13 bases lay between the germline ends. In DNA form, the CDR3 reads TGTGCCTGGAAAAGAGATTGGAACGGGGAGCTGTTTTTT. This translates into CAWKRDWNGELFF.

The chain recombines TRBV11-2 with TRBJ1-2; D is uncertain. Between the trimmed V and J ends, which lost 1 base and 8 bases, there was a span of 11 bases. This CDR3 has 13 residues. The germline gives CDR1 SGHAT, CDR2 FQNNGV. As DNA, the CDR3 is TGTGCCAGCAGCTTAGGACCCCCCGGGGGCTACACCTTC. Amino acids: CASSLGPPGGYTF.

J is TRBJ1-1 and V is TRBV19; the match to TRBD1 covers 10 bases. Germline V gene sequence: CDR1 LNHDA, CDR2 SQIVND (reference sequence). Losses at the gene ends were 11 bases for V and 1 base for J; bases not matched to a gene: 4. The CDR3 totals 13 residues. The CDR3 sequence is CAVGDRGNTEAFF. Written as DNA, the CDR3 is TGTGCCGTGGGGGACAGGGGGAACACTGAAGCTTTCTTT.

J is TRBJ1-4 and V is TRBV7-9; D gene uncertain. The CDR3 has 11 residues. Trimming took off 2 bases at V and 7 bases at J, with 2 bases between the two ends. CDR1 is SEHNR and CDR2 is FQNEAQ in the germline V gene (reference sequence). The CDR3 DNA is TGTGCCAGCAGCTTAACTGAAAAACTGTTTTTT. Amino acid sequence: CASSLTEKLFF.

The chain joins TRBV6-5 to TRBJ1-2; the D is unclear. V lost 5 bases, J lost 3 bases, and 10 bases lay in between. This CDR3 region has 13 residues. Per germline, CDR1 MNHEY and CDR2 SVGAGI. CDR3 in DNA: TGTGCCAGCAGTCTGGGTCCGTACTATGGCTACACCTTC. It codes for CASSLGPYYGYTF.